These 8 T cell receptor beta chains share one sample of origin, sequenced in a study of T-cell memory formation after mild COVID-19. Each CDR3 protein is one row after TCRdb ran MiXCR on the 5' RACE reads. This repertoire shows more than 350,000 distinct CDR3 sequences, more than 15% found once; its top ten account for roughly 21%. Sequences were obtained from PBMCs or a T cell subset sorted from them (not recorded which). These receptors were obtained from a man between 18 and 29 years old who had mild COVID-19 (a few samples of this study predate the infection). Cell type and time point are not known.

This clonotype has at least ten counts. V is TRBV2 and J is TRBJ2-2; D is tentatively TRBD1 or TRBD2 (5 bases each). Trimming took off 6 bases at V and 6 bases at J, with 17 bases between the two ends. The CDR3 totals 15 residues. Germline V gene data show CDR1 as SNHLY and CDR2 as FYNNEI. CDR3 sequence: CASSLLGALPGELFF. CDR3 DNA sequence: TGTGCCAGCAGCTTGCTCGGGGCCCTGCCCGGGGAGCTGTTTTTT.

The chain uses TRBV12-3 or TRBV12-4 and TRBJ1-1; perhaps TRBD1 as D (5 bases). Trimming cost V 1 base and J 4 bases, with 10 bases left between them. The length of the CDR3 is 14 residues. CDR3 loop: CASSLGPGRTEAFF. CDR3 coding DNA: TGTGCCAGCAGTTTAGGTCCGGGGCGCACTGAAGCTTTCTTT.

This clonotype was found a few times. The chain couples TRBV11-2 to TRBJ2-3; 8 nucleotides agree with TRBD2. The V gene's germline CDR1 is SGHAT and CDR2 FQNNGV. The CDR3 spans 16 residues. J gave up 3 bases and V 7 bases, and 12 bases lay outside the gene matches. CDR3 loop: CASIPGRGVPTDTQYF. In DNA, the CDR3 is TGTGCCAGCATCCCCGGGCGGGGGGTCCCAACAGATACGCAGTATTTT.

This clonotype was detected a few times. This chain uses TRBV19 with TRBJ2-1; the D is unclear. V lost 3 bases, J lost 6 bases, and 3 bases lay in between. The germline gives CDR1 LNHDA, CDR2 SQIVND (reference sequence). There are 11 residues in the CDR3. The CDR3 protein is CASSMTNEQFF. The DNA of the CDR3 is TGTGCCAGTAGTATGACCAATGAGCAGTTCTTC.

This clonotype was seen more than once but under ten times. This rearrangement joins TRBV7-8 to TRBJ2-5; the D gene could be TRBD1 or TRBD2 (7 bases each). CDR1 and CDR2 from the germline V gene are SGHVS and FQNEAQ. The CDR3 is made up of 18 amino acids. V lost 6 bases, J lost 2 bases, and 25 bases lay in between. CDR3 DNA: TGTGCCAGCAGTCCAGGGGGACGGAGGCGGGGGCATCAAGAGACCCAGTACTTC. Protein: CASSPGGRRRGHQETQYF.

The sample holds a few counts of this clonotype. V gene TRBV5-1 combines with J gene TRBJ2-5, with 10 bases fitting TRBD2. This CDR3 is built from 17 residues. Germline CDR1 reads SGHRS; CDR2 reads YFSETQ. J gave up 0 bases and V 3 bases, and 8 bases lay outside the gene matches. The CDR3 sequence: CASSSSVAGGYQETQYF. DNA of the CDR3: TGCGCCAGCAGCTCCTCGGTAGCGGGGGGCTACCAAGAGACCCAGTACTTC.

There are a few counts of this clonotype. The V call is TRBV6-6, the J call TRBJ1-5; possible D gene TRBD1, 5 bases. Trimming cost V 6 bases and J 1 base, with 16 bases left between them. This CDR3 contains 16 residues. Germline loops: CDR1 MNHNY, CDR2 SVGAGI (reference sequence). In DNA, the CDR3 is TGTGCCAGCAGGCTCCAGGGATTTAAAAGCAATCAGCCCCAGCATTTT. Translating it yields CASRLQGFKSNQPQHF.

This clonotype was recorded a few times. The rearrangement uses TRBV7-6 and TRBJ1-5, with D possibly TRBD1 on 5 matching bases. The ends were cut back, 5 bases at V and 6 bases at J, with 14 bases in the middle. Per the germline V gene, CDR1 is SGHVS and CDR2 is FNYEAQ. CDR3 size: 14 residues. This CDR3 is CASSPVGAAQPQHF. DNA for the CDR3: TGTGCCAGCAGCCCCGTAGGGGCCGCTCAGCCCCAGCATTTT.